This record covers a single TCR beta chain. CDR1 and CDR2 from the germline V gene are SGHRS and YFSETQ. V shed 1 base and J 4 bases; nucleotides not matched to a gene: 5. This CDR3 comprises 16 residues. This sample was included in a study of blood T cell repertoires in COVID-19. Study at large: Italy, Spain and the United States were the sources of the convalescent and acute COVID-19 samples.

Profiling relied on immunoSEQ multiplex PCR, and the TCRdb table lists in-frame clones only, not all of them. This table has some 260,000 clones, under 90% appearing once. Enrolled through a virtual design, the participants were between 18 and 89 years of age and came from about two dozen US areas. Which cohort a participant joined came from the clinical history participants gave. The sequence was obtained from a man under 40 with acute COVID-19. The chain employs TRBV5-1 and TRBJ2-2; 9 bases fit TRBD2. Sequencing used PBMCs or T cells enriched from blood (not recorded which). CDR3 nucleotides: TGCGCCAGCAGCTTGAGGAGTAGCGGGGGCACCGGGGAGCTGTTTTTT. It yields the protein CASSLRSSGGTGELFF.